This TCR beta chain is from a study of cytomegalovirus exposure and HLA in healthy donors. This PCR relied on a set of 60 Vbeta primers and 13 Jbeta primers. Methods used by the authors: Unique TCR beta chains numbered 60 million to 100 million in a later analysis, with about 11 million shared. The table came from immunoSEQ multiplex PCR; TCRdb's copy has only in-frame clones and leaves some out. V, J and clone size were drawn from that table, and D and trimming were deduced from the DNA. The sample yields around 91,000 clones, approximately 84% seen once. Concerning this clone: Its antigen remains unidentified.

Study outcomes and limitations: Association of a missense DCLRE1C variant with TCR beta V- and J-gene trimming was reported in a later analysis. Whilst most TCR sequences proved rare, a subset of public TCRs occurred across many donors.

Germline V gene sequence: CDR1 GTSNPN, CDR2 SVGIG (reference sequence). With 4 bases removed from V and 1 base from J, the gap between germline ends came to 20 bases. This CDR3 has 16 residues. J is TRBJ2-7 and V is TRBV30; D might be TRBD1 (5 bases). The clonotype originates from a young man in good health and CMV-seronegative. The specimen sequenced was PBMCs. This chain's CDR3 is CAWNRFRQPPSYEQYF. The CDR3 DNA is TGTGCCTGGAACCGATTTAGACAGCCCCCATCCTACGAGCAGTACTTC. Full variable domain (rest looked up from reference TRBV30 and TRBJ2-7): SQTIHQWPATLVQPVGSPLSLECTVEGTSNPNLYWYRQAAGRGLQLLFYSVGIGQISSEVPQNLSASRPQDRQFILSSKKLLLSDSGFYLCAWNRFRQPPSYEQYFGPGTRLTVT.